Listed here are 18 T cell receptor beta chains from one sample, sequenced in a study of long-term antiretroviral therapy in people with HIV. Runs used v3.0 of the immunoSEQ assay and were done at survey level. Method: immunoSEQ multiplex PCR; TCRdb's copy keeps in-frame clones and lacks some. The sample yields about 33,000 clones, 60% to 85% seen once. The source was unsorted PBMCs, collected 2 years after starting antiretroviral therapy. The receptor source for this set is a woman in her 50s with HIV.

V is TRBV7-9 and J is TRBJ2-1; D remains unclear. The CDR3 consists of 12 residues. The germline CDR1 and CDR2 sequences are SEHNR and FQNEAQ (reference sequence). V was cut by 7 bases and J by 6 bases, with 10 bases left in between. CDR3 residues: CASTPRANEQFF. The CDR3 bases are TGTGCCAGCACCCCGCGTGCCAATGAGCAGTTCTTC.

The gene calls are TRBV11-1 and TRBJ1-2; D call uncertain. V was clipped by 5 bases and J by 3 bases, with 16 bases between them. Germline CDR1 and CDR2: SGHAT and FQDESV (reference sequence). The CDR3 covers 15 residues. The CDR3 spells CASSLYSGEYYGYTF. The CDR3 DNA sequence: TGTGCCAGCAGCCTCTATTCCGGGGAGTACTATGGCTACACCTTC. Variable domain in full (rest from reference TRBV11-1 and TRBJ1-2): EAEVAQSPRYKITEKSQAVAFWCDPISGHATLYWYRQILGQGPELLVQFQDESVVDDSQLPKDRFSAERLKGVDSTLKIQPAELGDSAMYLCASSLYSGEYYGYTFGSGTRLTVV.

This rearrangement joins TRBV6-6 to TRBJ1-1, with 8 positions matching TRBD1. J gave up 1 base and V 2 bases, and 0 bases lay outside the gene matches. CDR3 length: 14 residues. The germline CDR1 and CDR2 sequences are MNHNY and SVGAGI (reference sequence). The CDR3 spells CASSYGTGNTEAFF. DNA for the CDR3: TGTGCCAGCAGTTACGGGACAGGGAACACTGAAGCTTTCTTT.

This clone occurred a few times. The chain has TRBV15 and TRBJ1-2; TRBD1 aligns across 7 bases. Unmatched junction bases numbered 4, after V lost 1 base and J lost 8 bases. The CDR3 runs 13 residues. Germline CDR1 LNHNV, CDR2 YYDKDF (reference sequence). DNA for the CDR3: TGTGCCACCAGCAGAGGGAGGGGGCCCGGCTACACCTTC. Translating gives CATSRGRGPGYTF. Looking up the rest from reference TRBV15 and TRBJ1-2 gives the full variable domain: DAMVIQNPRYQVTQFGKPVTLSCSQTLNHNVMYWYQQKSSQAPKLLFHYYDKDFNNEADTPDNFQSRRPNTSFCFLDIRSPGLGDTAMYLCATSRGRGPGYTFGSGTRLTVV.

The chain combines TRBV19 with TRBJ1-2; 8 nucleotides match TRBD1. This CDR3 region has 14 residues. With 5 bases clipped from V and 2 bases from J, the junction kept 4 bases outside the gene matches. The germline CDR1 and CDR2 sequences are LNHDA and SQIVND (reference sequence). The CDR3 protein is CASSLGTGNYGYTF. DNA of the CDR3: TGTGCCAGTAGTTTAGGGACAGGAAACTATGGCTACACCTTC. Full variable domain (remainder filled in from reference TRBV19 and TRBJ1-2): DGGITQSPKYLFRKEGQNVTLSCEQNLNHDAMYWYRQDPGQGLRLIYYSQIVNDFQKGDIAEGYSVSREKKESFPLTVTSAQKNPTAFYLCASSLGTGNYGYTFGSGTRLTVV.

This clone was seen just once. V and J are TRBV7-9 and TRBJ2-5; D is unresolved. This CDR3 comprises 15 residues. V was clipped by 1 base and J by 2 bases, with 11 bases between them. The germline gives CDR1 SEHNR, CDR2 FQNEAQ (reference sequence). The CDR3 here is CASSLVRRRQETQYF. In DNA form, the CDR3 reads TGTGCCAGCAGCTTAGTACGCAGGAGACAAGAGACCCAGTACTTC.

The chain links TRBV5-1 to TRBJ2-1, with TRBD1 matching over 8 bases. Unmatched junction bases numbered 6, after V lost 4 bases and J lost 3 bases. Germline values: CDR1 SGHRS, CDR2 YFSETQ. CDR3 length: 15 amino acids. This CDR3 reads CASSATGEGYNEQFF. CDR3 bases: TGCGCCAGCAGCGCGACAGGGGAAGGCTACAATGAGCAGTTCTTC.

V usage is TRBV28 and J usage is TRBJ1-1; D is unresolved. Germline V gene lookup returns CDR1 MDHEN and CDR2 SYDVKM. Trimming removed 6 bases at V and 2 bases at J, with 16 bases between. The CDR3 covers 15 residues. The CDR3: CASSPGVRVNTEAFF. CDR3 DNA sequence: TGTGCCAGCAGCCCTGGAGTAAGAGTTAACACTGAAGCTTTCTTT.

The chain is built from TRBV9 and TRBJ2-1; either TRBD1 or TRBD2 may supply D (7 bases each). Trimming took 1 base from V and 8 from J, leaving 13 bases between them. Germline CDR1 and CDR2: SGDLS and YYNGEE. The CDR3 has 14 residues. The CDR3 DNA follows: TGTGCCAGCAGCGTACAGGGGGGGAGCCATGAGCAGTTCTTC. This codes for CASSVQGGSHEQFF.

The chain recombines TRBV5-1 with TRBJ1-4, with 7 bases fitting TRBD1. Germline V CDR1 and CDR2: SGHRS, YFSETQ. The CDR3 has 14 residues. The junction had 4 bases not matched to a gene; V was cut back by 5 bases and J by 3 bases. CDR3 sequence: CASRDGTANEKLFF. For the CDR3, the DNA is TGCGCCAGCAGGGACGGGACAGCTAATGAAAAACTGTTTTTT.

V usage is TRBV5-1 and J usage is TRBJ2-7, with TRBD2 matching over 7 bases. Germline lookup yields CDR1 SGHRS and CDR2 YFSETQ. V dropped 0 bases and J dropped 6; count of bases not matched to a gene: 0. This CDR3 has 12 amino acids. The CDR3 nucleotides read TGCGCCAGCAGCTTGGGGGAGGGCGAGCAGTACTTC. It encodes CASSLGEGEQYF.

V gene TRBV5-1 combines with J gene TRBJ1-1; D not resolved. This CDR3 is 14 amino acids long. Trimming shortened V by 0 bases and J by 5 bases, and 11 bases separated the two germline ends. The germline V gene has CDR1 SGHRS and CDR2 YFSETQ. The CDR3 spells CASSLEAWGTEAFF. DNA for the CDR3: TGCGCCAGCAGCTTGGAGGCGTGGGGAACTGAAGCTTTCTTT.

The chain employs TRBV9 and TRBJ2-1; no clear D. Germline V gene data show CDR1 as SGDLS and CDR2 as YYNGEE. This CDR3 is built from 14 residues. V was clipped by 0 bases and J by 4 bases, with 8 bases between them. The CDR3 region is CASSVEPTYNEQFF. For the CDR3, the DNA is TGTGCCAGCAGCGTAGAACCGACTTACAATGAGCAGTTCTTC.

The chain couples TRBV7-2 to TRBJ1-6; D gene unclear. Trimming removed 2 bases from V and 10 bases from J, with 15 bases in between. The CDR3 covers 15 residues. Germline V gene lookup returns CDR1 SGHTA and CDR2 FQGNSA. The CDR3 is CASSLSGEVGSPLHF. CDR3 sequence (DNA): TGTGCCAGCAGCTTATCTGGGGAGGTAGGGTCACCCCTCCACTTT.

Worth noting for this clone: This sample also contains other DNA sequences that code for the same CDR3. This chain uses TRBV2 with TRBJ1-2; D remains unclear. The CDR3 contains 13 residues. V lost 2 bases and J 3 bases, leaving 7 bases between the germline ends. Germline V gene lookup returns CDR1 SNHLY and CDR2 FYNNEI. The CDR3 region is CASSERPDYGYTF. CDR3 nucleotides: TGTGCCAGCAGTGAAAGGCCGGACTATGGCTACACCTTC.

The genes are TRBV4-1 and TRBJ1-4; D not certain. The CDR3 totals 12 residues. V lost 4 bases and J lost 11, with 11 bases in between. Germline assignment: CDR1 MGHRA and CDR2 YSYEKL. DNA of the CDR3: TGCGCCAGCAGCCCTACGATGGGGAAACTGTTTTTT. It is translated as CASSPTMGKLFF.

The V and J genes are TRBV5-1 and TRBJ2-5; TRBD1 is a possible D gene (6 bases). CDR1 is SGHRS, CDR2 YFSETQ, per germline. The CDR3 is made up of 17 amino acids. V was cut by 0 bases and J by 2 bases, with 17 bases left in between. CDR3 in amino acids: CASSLGVWGRRQETQYF. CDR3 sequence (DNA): TGCGCCAGCAGCTTGGGGGTATGGGGGCGGCGACAAGAGACCCAGTACTTC.

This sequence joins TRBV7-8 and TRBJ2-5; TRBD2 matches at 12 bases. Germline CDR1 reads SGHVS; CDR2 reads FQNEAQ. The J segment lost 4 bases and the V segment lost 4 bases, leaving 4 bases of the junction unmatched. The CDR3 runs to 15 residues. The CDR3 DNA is TGTGCCAGCAGCTACCGACTAGCGGGGGTAGAGACCCAGTACTTC. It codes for CASSYRLAGVETQYF.